One sample yielded the 29 T cell receptor beta chains listed below, sequenced in a study of Graves' ophthalmopathy and Graves' hyperthyroidism. The sequenced template was RNA, covering the TCR beta CDR3 region. First-round RT-PCR relied on HTBI primers, and a second-round multiplex PCR came next. TCRdb reprocessed the multiplex PCR reads with MiXCR, giving one entry per CDR3 protein. The data hold about 700,000 distinct CDR3 sequences, with just over 40% observed a single time. The specimen sequenced was peripheral blood. These receptors all come from an adult man with Graves' ophthalmopathy.

This clonotype came up many times. This chain connects TRBV25-1 to TRBJ2-7, with TRBD1 identical over 9 bases. Trimming removed 3 bases from V and 6 bases from J; junction bases left unmatched: 6. From germline, CDR1 is MGHDK and CDR2 SYGVNS. The CDR3 runs to 14 residues. CDR3 DNA: TGTGCCAGCAGTGAGATTCCGACAGGGGGCGAGCAGTACTTC. Encoded protein: CASSEIPTGGEQYF.

To note about this clonotype: One end of the junction is discordant with germline, which a read error may explain. J is TRBJ1-3 and V is TRBV7-2; TRBD1 agrees at 12 bases. Germline lookup yields CDR1 SGHTA and CDR2 FQGNSA. CDR3 length: 16 amino acids. In DNA form, the CDR3 reads TGTGCCAGCAGCTTGGGACAGGGGGCAGCTGGAAACACCATGTATTTT. It translates to CASSLGQGAAGNTMYF.

The table lists this clonotype with many counts. The chain joins TRBV5-8 to TRBJ1-1, with 7 positions matching TRBD1. Unmatched junction bases numbered 2, after V lost 3 bases and J lost 0 bases. This CDR3 comprises 14 residues. Germline V gives CDR1 SGHTS, CDR2 YDEGEE. CDR3 in DNA: TGTGCCAGCAGCTCCCAGGGGGTGAACACTGAAGCTTTCTTT. Its translation: CASSSQGVNTEAFF.

The V call is TRBV20-1, the J call TRBJ1-5; D gene uncertain. CDR3 length: 12 amino acids. In germline, CDR1 is DFQATT, CDR2 SNEGSKA (reference sequence). V was clipped by 5 bases and J by 3 bases, with 8 bases between them. The CDR3 DNA follows: TGCAGTGCTTCAGAGCCCAATCAGCCCCAGCATTTT. This sequence encodes CSASEPNQPQHF.

This clonotype was seen only a few times. The V and J genes are TRBV3-1 and TRBJ2-5; 7 bases match TRBD1. Trimming cost V 3 bases and J 5 bases; bases outside gene matches: 12. Germline V gene sequence: CDR1 LGHDT, CDR2 YNNKEL (reference sequence). The CDR3 is 16 amino acids. CDR3 sequence (DNA): TGTGCCAGCAGCCAGCTTTCGACAGGGCTGATTGAGACCCAGTACTTC. Its protein is CASSQLSTGLIETQYF.

This clonotype was recorded at least ten times. The CDR3 region is CASSFSGTGSSGNTIYF. For the CDR3, the DNA is TGTGCCAGCAGCTTCTCCGGGACGGGCTCCTCTGGAAACACCATATATTTT. The rearrangement joins TRBV7-9 to TRBJ1-3, with D perhaps matching TRBD1 (5 bases). Per the germline V gene, CDR1 is SEHNR and CDR2 is FQNEAQ (reference sequence). Trimming took 3 bases from V and 0 from J, leaving 15 bases between them. The CDR3 consists of 17 residues.

The chain has TRBV25-1 and TRBJ1-5, with D hard to call. Looked up from germline, CDR1 is MGHDK and CDR2 is SYGVNS. The CDR3 covers 15 residues. Between the trimmed V and J ends, which lost 11 bases and 0 bases, there was a span of 17 bases. The CDR3 here is CAWSALGPSNQPQHF. DNA of the CDR3: TGTGCCTGGAGTGCACTAGGCCCTAGCAATCAGCCCCAGCATTTT.

This rearrangement joins TRBV29-1 to TRBJ2-5, with 8 positions matching TRBD1. Per the germline V gene, CDR1 is SQVTM and CDR2 is ANQGSEA. The trim removed 3 bases at V and 4 bases at J, leaving 7 bases unmatched. This CDR3 comprises 14 residues. CDR3 DNA sequence: TGCAGCGTTGAGGCAGGGGGCGAGGGAGAGACCCAGTACTTC. This translates into CSVEAGGEGETQYF.

This clonotype showed up many times. The chain has TRBV29-1 and TRBJ2-7, with D unclear. The CDR3 is 12 residues long. Germline V gives CDR1 SQVTM, CDR2 ANQGSEA. The V end was cut by 4 bases, the J end by 4 bases, with 11 bases between. The CDR3 DNA sequence: TGCAGCGTTGTTTTTCGCGGTTACGAGCAGTACTTC. This codes for CSVVFRGYEQYF.

This clonotype was counted at least ten times. The chain is built from TRBV11-3 and TRBJ1-2; 7 bases agree with TRBD1. The CDR3 consists of 12 residues. Per germline, CDR1 SGHNT and CDR2 YENEEA. Trimming took 4 bases from V and 9 from J; bases not matched to a gene: 5. The CDR3 is CASSWGQMSYTF. CDR3 bases: TGTGCCAGCAGCTGGGGACAGATGAGCTACACCTTC.

The chain is built from TRBV25-1 and TRBJ2-7; either TRBD1 or TRBD2 may supply D (5 bases each). The germline V and J ends were trimmed by 6 bases and 6 bases, with 18 bases remaining between them. CDR1 is MGHDK and CDR2 is SYGVNS in the germline V gene. The CDR3 has 14 residues. CDR3 residues: CASSPGPGMGEQYF. The CDR3 nucleotides are TGTGCCAGCAGCCCGGGACCAGGGATGGGCGAGCAGTACTTC.

This clonotype was seen at least ten times. This chain connects TRBV7-2 to TRBJ1-1, with D hard to call. The CDR3 is made up of 14 amino acids. Germline loops: CDR1 SGHTA, CDR2 FQGNSA. The V and J ends lost 5 bases and 0 bases respectively, with 10 bases between them. CDR3: CASSPDMMNTEAFF. The CDR3 DNA reads as TGTGCCAGCAGCCCCGATATGATGAACACTGAAGCTTTCTTT. The complete variable domain, with remaining parts taken from reference TRBV7-2 and TRBJ1-1, reads GAGVSQSPSNKVTEKGKDVELRCDPISGHTALYWYRQSLGQGLEFLIYFQGNSAPDKSGLPSDRFSAERTGGSVSTLTIQRTQQEDSAVYLCASSPDMMNTEAFFGQGTRLTVV.

The chain carries TRBV7-6 and TRBJ2-5; weak D call: TRBD1 (6 bases). The germline CDR1 and CDR2 sequences are SGHVS and FNYEAQ. Trimming cost V 3 bases and J 9 bases, with 17 bases left between them. The CDR3 contains 14 residues. The CDR3 bases are TGTGCCAGCAGCTTGGACAGCGGCAATCAGCCCCAGTACTTC. This translates into CASSLDSGNQPQYF.

On this clonotype: This may come from a read error, since a much larger clone is one base off. The chain combines TRBV12-3 or TRBV12-4 with TRBJ1-1, with unresolved D. Trimming shortened V by 8 bases and J by 3 bases, and 16 bases separated the two germline ends. The length of the CDR3 is 14 residues. The DNA for the CDR3 is TGTGCCAGCCGAAGGCTGGGAATGGACACTGAAGCTTTCTTT. This sequence encodes CASRRLGMDTEAFF.

The chain couples TRBV30 to TRBJ2-7; 8 bases agree with TRBD2. The germline gives CDR1 GTSNPN, CDR2 SVGIG (reference sequence). The CDR3 spans 13 residues. Trimming took 3 bases from V and 6 from J; bases not matched to a gene: 7. The CDR3 nucleotides read TGTGCCTGGAGGATTGGACTAGCAAGCGAGCAGTACTTC. It is translated as CAWRIGLASEQYF.

This clonotype was picked up many times. The chain carries TRBV15 and TRBJ1-2; possibly TRBD1 for D (5 bases). The V gene lost 6 bases and the J gene lost 8 bases, with 10 bases spanning the gap. Germline lookup yields CDR1 LNHNV and CDR2 YYDKDF (reference sequence). The CDR3 is 11 residues long. This CDR3 is CATRHPGGYTF. The CDR3, as DNA: TGTGCCACCAGACACCCAGGGGGCTACACCTTC.

The rearrangement links TRBV24-1 to TRBJ2-5, with D unclear. Trimming pared 2 bases from V and 9 bases from J, leaving 9 bases between. The CDR3 consists of 12 residues. Germline V gives CDR1 KGHDR, CDR2 SFDVKD. CDR3 nucleotide sequence: TGTGCCACCAGTGATTCGGGTCAGCCCCAGTACTTC. Encoded protein: CATSDSGQPQYF.

This clonotype was observed at least ten times. The chain employs TRBV10-3 and TRBJ1-5; weak D call: TRBD1 (6 bases). Trimming shortened V by 8 bases and J by 3 bases, and 11 bases separated the two germline ends. The CDR3 loop spans 13 amino acids. Germline V gene data show CDR1 as ENHRY and CDR2 as SYGVKD. The CDR3 protein is CAIHGQINQPQHF. For the CDR3, the DNA is TGTGCCATCCATGGACAGATCAATCAGCCCCAGCATTTT.

The sample holds a few counts of this clonotype. The J gene is TRBJ2-7, the V gene TRBV7-9; the match to TRBD2 covers 8 bases. Germline-derived CDR1 and CDR2 are SEHNR and FQNEAQ (reference sequence). V dropped 6 bases and J dropped 4; count of bases not matched to a gene: 14. The CDR3 is 16 amino acids. DNA of the CDR3: TGTGCCAGCAGTTTGGAAGAAGCGGGGGTCCTTTACGAGCAGTACTTC. It encodes CASSLEEAGVLYEQYF.

This clonotype was counted at least ten times. An end of the junction does not agree with germline; a read error may underlie this. This chain joins TRBV19 and TRBJ2-2; perhaps TRBD1 as D (6 bases). The CDR3 covers 13 residues. Germline V gene data show CDR1 as LNHDA and CDR2 as SQIVND (reference sequence). The CDR3 DNA sequence: TGTGCCAGCAGTACACAGGGTTCCGGGGAGCTGTTTTTT. Its protein product is CASSTQGSGELFF. The full variable domain, its missing parts supplied by reference TRBV19 and TRBJ2-2, is DGGITQSPKYLFRKEGQNVTLSCEQNLNHDAMYWYRQDPGQGLRLIYYSQIVNDFQKGDIAEGYSVSREKKESFPLTVTSAQKNPTAFYLCASSTQGSGELFFGEGSRLTVL.

V is TRBV12-3 or TRBV12-4 and J is TRBJ1-2; 10 bases match TRBD1. The CDR3 has 15 amino acids. Losses at the gene ends were 6 bases for V and 4 bases for J; bases not matched to a gene: 8. In nucleotides, the CDR3 is TGTGCCAGCAGCCGGACAGGGGGGGAAATCTATGGCTACACCTTC. Translating it yields CASSRTGGEIYGYTF.

The chain combines TRBV6-6 with TRBJ1-6; D unclear. CDR3 length: 15 residues. CDR1 is MNHNY and CDR2 is SVGAGI in the germline V gene (reference sequence). Trimming stripped 3 bases from V and 12 bases from J, with 18 bases between. The CDR3 spells CASSYVGNSGVPLHF. In DNA form, the CDR3 reads TGTGCCAGCAGTTATGTGGGGAACTCGGGAGTACCCCTCCACTTT.

This clonotype came up many times. The chain employs TRBV2 and TRBJ1-3, with no clear D. With 5 bases removed from V and 0 bases from J, the gap between germline ends came to 11 bases. From germline, CDR1 is SNHLY and CDR2 FYNNEI. The CDR3 is 15 amino acids. The DNA of the CDR3 is TGTGCCAGCAGTAAAGGTTTTCTCTCTGGAAACACCATATATTTT. This codes for CASSKGFLSGNTIYF.

This clonotype was found many times. The genes are TRBV2 and TRBJ1-5; TRBD1 agrees at 9 bases. Germline CDR1 SNHLY, CDR2 FYNNEI. This CDR3 comprises 15 residues. V shed 6 bases, J shed 7 bases, and the junction held 10 bases outside the gene matches. CDR3 in DNA: TGTGCCAGCAGCTTCTCCGGACAGGGGAACCAGCCCCAGCATTTT. Translation: CASSFSGQGNQPQHF.

The sample holds many counts of this clonotype. One junction end disagrees with the germline gene, perhaps due to a read error. The chain carries TRBV10-3 and TRBJ2-5; 10 nucleotides align to TRBD2. Germline V gives CDR1 ENHRY, CDR2 SYGVKD. This CDR3 region has 14 residues. The CDR3: CASSDLAGEETQYF. CDR3 sequence (DNA): TGTGCCAGCAGTGATCTAGCGGGGGAAGAGACCCAGTACTTC.

This clonotype came up many times. This chain links TRBV20-1 with TRBJ1-6; 7 bases map to TRBD1. V was clipped by 3 bases and J by 10 bases; unmatched bases: 18. The CDR3 sequence is 17 residues long. Germline V gene sequence: CDR1 DFQATT, CDR2 SNEGSKA (reference sequence). The CDR3 region is CSASEGTDTRLDSPLHF. CDR3 DNA: TGCAGTGCTAGTGAAGGGACAGATACTAGGCTAGACTCACCCCTCCACTTT.

This chain links TRBV10-3 with TRBJ2-7; TRBD1 aligns across 7 bases. CDR1 ENHRY and CDR2 SYGVKD come from the germline V gene. V lost 8 bases, J lost 2 bases, and 6 bases stayed unmatched. The CDR3 runs 13 residues. The CDR3 sequence: CAIGDSGTYEQYF. CDR3 nucleotides: TGTGCCATCGGGGACAGTGGAACCTACGAGCAGTACTTC.

CDR3 loop: CASSLERRSYTDTQYF. CDR3 nucleotides: TGTGCCAGCAGCTTAGAGAGGCGCAGTTACACAGATACGCAGTATTTT. This chain joins TRBV7-2 and TRBJ2-3, with D unclear. CDR3 size: 16 residues. Germline CDR1 is SGHTA and CDR2 is FQGNSA. Trimming took off 1 base at V and 2 bases at J, with 13 bases between the two ends.

This chain connects TRBV6-4 to TRBJ2-2, with 7 bases fitting TRBD1. The ends lost 3 bases at V and 4 bases at J; junction bases unmatched: 8. Looked up from germline, CDR1 is MRHNA and CDR2 is SNTAGT. This CDR3 comprises 16 residues. CDR3 in DNA: TGTGCCAGCAGTGAGTCCCCGGGACAGATCACCGGGGAGCTGTTTTTT. Its protein is CASSESPGQITGELFF.